The clone carrying this TCR beta chain was detected many times. The antigen remains unidentified. This specimen comes from a study of CD8+CD57+ T cells in acquired aplastic anemia. For the study at large: Isolated CD4+ and CD8+ cells, once sorted, yielded DNA averaging approximately 3 ug. General observations from the study: Patients did not significantly differ from controls in CD8+ Simpson's diversity.

Template material for TCR beta VDJ and CDR3 profiling consisted of genomic DNA. MiXCR, applied by TCRdb to the reads, yields one record per CDR3 protein. There are roughly 150,000 distinct CDR3 sequences in the sample; less than 50% occur only once, and 2.5% to 4% lies in the top ten. Individuals selected for sequencing had exhibited CD8+CD57+ cell expansion on flow cytometry. No patient had been given any therapy when blood was sampled. The germline V gene has CDR1 LNHDA and CDR2 SQIVND (reference sequence). CDR3 length: 14 residues. V lost 6 bases and J lost 2; bases outside the gene matches: 5. V and J are TRBV19 and TRBJ1-1; 8 bases agree with TRBD1. The sequencing input was sorted CD4+, CD8+, or CD8+CD57+ T cells (not recorded which) from PBMCs. This sequence originates from a human donor with aplastic anemia. The CDR3 loop is CASSLGQDNTEAFF. The CDR3 DNA reads TGTGCCAGTAGCCTGGGACAGGATAACACTGAAGCTTTCTTT.